This section outlines one T cell receptor (beta chain) sequence together with its context. The antigen remains unidentified. Germline CDR1 reads ENHRY; CDR2 reads SYGVKD. The ends lost 6 bases at V and 0 bases at J; junction bases unmatched: 7. CDR3 length equals 15 residues. The data derive from a study of T cell responses to AZD1222 COVID-19 vaccine. General study findings and limits: Spike-wide vaccine-associated CD4 TCRs dominated at 160-218 and 743-854.

Profiled with immunoSEQ multiplex PCR; TCRdb holds only in-frame clones, not every one. Of 75,000 to 95,000 clones listed, 85% are singletons. Source: peripheral blood, taken 28 days after the second AZD1222 dose. This sequence joins TRBV10-3 and TRBJ1-1, with TRBD1 identical over 7 bases. The source of this sequence is an adult who received the AZD1222 COVID-19 vaccine. CDR3 amino acids: CAIREGQVLNTEAFF. In DNA form, the CDR3 reads TGTGCCATCAGGGAAGGACAGGTCCTGAACACTGAAGCTTTCTTT.